This T cell receptor (beta chain) was profiled in a study of T cells in Graves' hyperthyroidism and ophthalmopathy. Findings of the study overall: The authors' 13 V-J model separated ophthalmopathy from stable hyperthyroidism.

Fresh peripheral blood, around 10 ml, yielded the PBMCs. Unmatched junction bases numbered 14, after V lost 3 bases and J lost 9 bases. The germline gives CDR1 DFQATT, CDR2 SNEGSKA (reference sequence). This CDR3 spans 17 amino acids. Amplification of TCR beta CDR3 regions used RNA as the template. First-round RT-PCR with HTBI primers amplified the TCR CDR3 region. TCRdb itself ran the multiplex PCR reads through MiXCR, one entry per CDR3 protein. This table has some 560,000 distinct CDR3 sequences, approximately 15% appearing once. As concerns this clonotype: Antigen specificity is unknown.

This sequence joins TRBV20-1 and TRBJ2-1; 13 nucleotides match TRBD2. This receptor was taken from a woman aged 40 to 49 with Graves' hyperthyroidism. The sequenced sample was blood. The CDR3: CSARATSGRATGREQFF. The CDR3 nucleotides read TGCAGTGCTAGGGCTACTAGCGGGAGGGCCACGGGACGTGAGCAGTTCTTC.